This T cell receptor (beta chain) appears in the sequencing data of a study of beta chain features in type 1 diabetes. General study results and limits: Shortening of TCRB CDR3s, moderate but significant, appeared in all four CD4+ subsets of Type 1 diabetes patients.

Heparinised blood was drawn once per donor, averaging roughly 0.11 L. The authors reverse transcribed all of the isolated RNA, so sequencing captured expressed TCRB transcripts. The protocol was immunoSEQ multiplex PCR, while the TCRdb copy is restricted to in-frame clones and leaves out a portion. The profile shows about 160,000 clones, about 8% of them singletons. This clone has only a few counts. The antigen is not known. The sequencing input was central memory CD4+ T cells from blood. The TCR comes from a woman between 35 and 50 years old with type 1 diabetes.

The CDR3 here is CAFQSGGSLYGIQYF. CDR3 DNA: TGTGCCTTCCAATCAGGGGGCTCTTTGTACGGCATTCAGTACTTC. V and J are TRBV30 and TRBJ2-4; 8 bases fit TRBD1. Germline-derived CDR1 and CDR2 are GTSNPN and SVGIG (reference sequence). J was trimmed by 9 bases and V by 7 bases; bases with no gene match: 17. The CDR3 is 15 residues long.